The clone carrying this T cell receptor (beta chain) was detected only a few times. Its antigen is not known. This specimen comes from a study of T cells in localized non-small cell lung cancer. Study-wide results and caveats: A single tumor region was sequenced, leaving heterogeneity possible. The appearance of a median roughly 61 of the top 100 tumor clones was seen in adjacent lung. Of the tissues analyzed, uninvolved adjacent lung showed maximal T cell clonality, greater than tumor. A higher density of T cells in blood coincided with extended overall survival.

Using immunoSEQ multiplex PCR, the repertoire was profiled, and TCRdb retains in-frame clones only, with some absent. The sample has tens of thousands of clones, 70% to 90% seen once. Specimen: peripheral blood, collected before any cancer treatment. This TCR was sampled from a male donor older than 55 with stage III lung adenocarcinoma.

CDR3 loop: CATEGTAPYEQYF. In DNA, the CDR3 is TGTGCCACAGAAGGGACCGCACCCTACGAGCAGTACTTC. The J gene is TRBJ2-7, the V gene TRBV28; D possibly uses TRBD1 or TRBD2 (5 bases each). Germline V gives CDR1 MDHEN, CDR2 SYDVKM. The V and J ends lost 10 bases and 2 bases respectively, with 15 bases between them. This CDR3 is 13 amino acids long.